The 10 T cell receptor beta chains given below trace back to one sample, sequenced in a study of early stage breast cancer tumors. Method: immunoSEQ multiplex PCR; TCRdb's copy keeps in-frame clones and lacks some. The data hold roughly 53,000 clones, with 90% to 95% observed a single time. The source material was blood. The receptor source for this set is a person between 70 and 80 years old with breast cancer.

This chain connects TRBV6-6 to TRBJ1-6; no clear D. This CDR3 contains 15 residues. The V and J ends lost 3 bases and 7 bases respectively, with 13 bases between them. Germline V gene data show CDR1 as MNHNY and CDR2 as SVGAGI (reference sequence). The CDR3 DNA follows: TGTGCCAGCAGTTATGAGGGTCGGGGAAATTCACCCCTCCACTTT. Translation gives CASSYEGRGNSPLHF.

Here the CDR3 DNA reads TGTGCCAGCTGGCCGGTTAGGGGTAGCTATGGCTACACCTTC. It specifies CASWPVRGSYGYTF. The chain is built from TRBV6-4 and TRBJ1-2, with D maybe TRBD1 (5 bases). The V end was cut by 8 bases, the J end by 4 bases, with 17 bases between. The length of the CDR3 is 14 residues. CDR1 MRHNA and CDR2 SNTAGT come from the germline V gene.

The CDR3 loop reads CASSGPGTGNSPLHF. The CDR3 DNA reads TGTGCCAGCAGTGGCCCCGGGACAGGAAATTCACCCCTCCACTTT. The J gene is TRBJ1-6, the V gene TRBV2; 8 bases agree with TRBD1. With V trimmed by 4 bases and J by 7 bases, 6 bases remained unmatched. Germline V gene lookup returns CDR1 SNHLY and CDR2 FYNNEI. CDR3 length equals 15 residues.

V gene TRBV6-1 combines with J gene TRBJ2-5, with a weak D call TRBD1 (5 bases). This CDR3 spans 14 amino acids. Germline-derived CDR1 and CDR2 are MNHNS and SASEGT. The V gene lost 8 bases and the J gene lost 5 bases, with 18 bases spanning the gap. CDR3 sequence: CASLERAGYETQYF. For the CDR3, the DNA is TGTGCCAGCCTGGAACGGGCAGGGTACGAGACCCAGTACTTC.

The CDR3 is CASSPGGAYETQYF. Here the CDR3 DNA reads TGTGCCAGCAGTCCGGGGGGCGCTTACGAGACCCAGTACTTC. The J gene is TRBJ2-5, the V gene TRBV28, with a possible D match to TRBD2 (7 bases). V shed 5 bases and J shed 5 bases, with 15 bases lying between them. Germline V CDR1 and CDR2: MDHEN, SYDVKM. The CDR3 contains 14 residues.

The V call is TRBV7-2, the J call TRBJ1-6; D remains unclear. Germline CDR1 and CDR2: SGHTA and FQGNSA. Trimming pared 4 bases from V and 12 bases from J, leaving 10 bases between. The CDR3 has 12 residues. The CDR3 DNA reads as TGTGCCAGCAGCTACAACACGGGACCCCTCCACTTT. Translation gives CASSYNTGPLHF. Supplemented by reference TRBV7-2 and TRBJ1-6, the full variable domain reads GAGVSQSPSNKVTEKGKDVELRCDPISGHTALYWYRQSLGQGLEFLIYFQGNSAPDKSGLPSDRFSAERTGGSVSTLTIQRTQQEDSAVYLCASSYNTGPLHFGNGTRLTVT.

This chain uses TRBV28 with TRBJ1-3; TRBD1 is a possible D gene (5 bases). The CDR3 covers 15 residues. Trimming stripped 3 bases from V and 0 bases from J, with 9 bases between. CDR1 and CDR2 from the germline V gene are MDHEN and SYDVKM. The CDR3 DNA reads TGTGCCAGCAGTTTCAGGGTACTCTCTGGAAACACCATATATTTT. Protein product: CASSFRVLSGNTIYF.

The chain couples TRBV27 to TRBJ2-7; 8 bases fit TRBD1. Germline CDR1 is MNHEY and CDR2 is SMNVEV (reference sequence). V lost 4 bases, J lost 1 base, and 6 bases stayed unmatched. The CDR3 length is 15 residues. The CDR3 sequence: CASSSPGQASYEQYF. In DNA form, the CDR3 reads TGTGCCAGCAGTTCTCCGGGACAGGCGTCCTACGAGCAGTACTTC.

This sequence joins TRBV27 and TRBJ1-3; 10 nucleotides align to TRBD1. V lost 6 bases and J lost 2; bases outside the gene matches: 7. The germline CDR1 and CDR2 sequences are MNHEY and SMNVEV (reference sequence). This CDR3 has 16 residues. The CDR3 region has the DNA TGTGCCAGCAGCCAAGGACAGGGGGTGGCTGGAAACACCATATATTTT. Its translation: CASSQGQGVAGNTIYF.

The chain joins TRBV10-3 to TRBJ2-6; TRBD1 matches 7 bases. The J segment lost 4 bases and the V segment lost 0 bases, leaving 6 bases of the junction unmatched. The V gene's germline CDR1 is ENHRY and CDR2 SYGVKD. The CDR3 spans 17 residues. The CDR3 reads CAISESGGGSGANVLTF. The CDR3 nucleotides are TGTGCCATCAGTGAGTCAGGGGGCGGGTCAGGGGCCAACGTCCTGACTTTC.